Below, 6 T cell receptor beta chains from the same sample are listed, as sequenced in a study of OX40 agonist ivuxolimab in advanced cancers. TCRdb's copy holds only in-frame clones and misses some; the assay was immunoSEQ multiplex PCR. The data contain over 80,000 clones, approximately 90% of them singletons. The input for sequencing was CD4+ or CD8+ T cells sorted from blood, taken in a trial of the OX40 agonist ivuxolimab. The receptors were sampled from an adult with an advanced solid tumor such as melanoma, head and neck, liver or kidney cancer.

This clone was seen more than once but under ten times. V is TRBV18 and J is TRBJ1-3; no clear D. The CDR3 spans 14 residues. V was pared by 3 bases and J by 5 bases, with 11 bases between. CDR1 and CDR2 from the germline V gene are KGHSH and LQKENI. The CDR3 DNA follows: TGTGCCAGCTCACCGAGGGATCCCCGAAACACCATATATTTT. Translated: CASSPRDPRNTIYF.

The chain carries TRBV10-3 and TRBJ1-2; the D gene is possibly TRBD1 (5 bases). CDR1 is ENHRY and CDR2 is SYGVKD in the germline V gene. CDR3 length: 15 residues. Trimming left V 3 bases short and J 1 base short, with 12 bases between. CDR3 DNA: TGTGCCATCAGTGAATCAACAGGAGTTAACTATGGCTACACCTTC. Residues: CAISESTGVNYGYTF.

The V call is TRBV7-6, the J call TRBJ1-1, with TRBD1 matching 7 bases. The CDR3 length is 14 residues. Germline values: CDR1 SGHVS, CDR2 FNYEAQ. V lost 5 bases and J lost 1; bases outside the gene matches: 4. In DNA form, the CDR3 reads TGTGCCAGCAGCCTGCGGACAGGGAACACTGAAGCTTTCTTT. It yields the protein CASSLRTGNTEAFF.

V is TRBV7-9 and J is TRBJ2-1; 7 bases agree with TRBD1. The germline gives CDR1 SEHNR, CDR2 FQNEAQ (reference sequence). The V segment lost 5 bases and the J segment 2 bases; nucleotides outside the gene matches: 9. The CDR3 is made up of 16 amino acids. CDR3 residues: CASSPNRDSPYNEQFF. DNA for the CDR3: TGTGCCAGCAGCCCCAACCGGGACAGCCCCTACAATGAGCAGTTCTTC.

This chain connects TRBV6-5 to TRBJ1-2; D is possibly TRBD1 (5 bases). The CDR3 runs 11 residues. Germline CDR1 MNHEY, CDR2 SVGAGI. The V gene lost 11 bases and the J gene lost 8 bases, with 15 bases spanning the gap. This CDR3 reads CAAGTSRGYTF. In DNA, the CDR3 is TGTGCCGCCGGGACGTCCAGGGGCTACACCTTC.

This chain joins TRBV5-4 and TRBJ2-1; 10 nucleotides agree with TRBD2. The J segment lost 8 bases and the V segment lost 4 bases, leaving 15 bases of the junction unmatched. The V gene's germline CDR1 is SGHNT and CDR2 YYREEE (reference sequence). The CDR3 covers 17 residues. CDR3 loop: CASSPRSSGRVLYEQFF. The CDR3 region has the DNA TGTGCCAGCAGCCCACGTTCCAGCGGGAGGGTGTTGTATGAGCAGTTCTTC.